The 28 T cell receptor beta chains reported below all come from one sample, sequenced in a study of regulatory T cells in long-lasting Graves disease (dated by TCRdb to about 2021). Receptors were amplified or captured by multiplex PCR. For sequencing, an Illumina HiSeq 4000 was employed. To build TCR beta libraries, CDR3 regions were amplified by Arm-PCR using iRepertoire HTBI primers. TCRdb cleaned the public reads at Q25 with fastp, built clones with MiXCR and kept in-frame beta chains. Rows are combined by CDR3 protein, so each entry shows the most common genes and DNA. For this sample the table gives fewer than 350,000 distinct CDR3 sequences, of which 18% were detected only once. Less than 45% of the sample is in the top ten clones. Sample time point, as interpreted from the label and publication: newly diagnosed GD, antithyroid drugs for less than 3 months. RNA was extracted from PBMCs in TRIzol for both TCR sequencing and RNA sequencing.

This material consisted of peripheral blood mononuclear cells (PBMCs), taken at new diagnosis, from a patient treated with antithyroid drugs. These receptors were taken from a female donor with Graves disease.

This clonotype has ten or more counts. V and J are TRBV12-5 and TRBJ2-3; tentative D call: TRBD2 (5 bases). Deletions cut 0 bases from V and 1 base from J, with 14 bases between. This CDR3 is 17 amino acids long. The V gene's germline CDR1 is LGHNT and CDR2 FRNRAP. The CDR3 DNA reads as TGTGCTAGTGGTTTGGTAGGATGGCTAGCCGGCACAGATACGCAGTATTTT. Its protein is CASGLVGWLAGTDTQYF. Full variable domain (outside the CDR3, taken from reference TRBV12-5 and TRBJ2-3): DARVTQTPRHKVTEMGQEVTMRCQPILGHNTVFWYRQTMMQGLELLAYFRNRAPLDDSGMPKDRFSAEMPDATLATLKIQPSEPRDSAVYFCASGLVGWLAGTDTQYFGPGTRLTVL.

This clonotype showed up many times. This chain links TRBV11-2 with TRBJ1-1, with D possibly being TRBD1 (5 bases). CDR1 and CDR2 from the germline V gene are SGHAT and FQNNGV. The CDR3 consists of 14 residues. V lost 2 bases, J lost 4 bases, and 11 bases lay in between. The CDR3 region is CASSLQWGRTEAFF. DNA of the CDR3: TGTGCCAGCAGCTTACAATGGGGCCGCACTGAAGCTTTCTTT.

The sample holds many counts of this clonotype. The chain has TRBV2 and TRBJ2-5, with 11 positions matching TRBD1. V lost 8 bases to trimming and J lost 5 bases; unmatched junction nucleotides: 4. Germline CDR1 and CDR2: SNHLY and FYNNEI. The length of the CDR3 is 13 residues. The CDR3 spells CASRDRGRETQYF. The CDR3 bases are TGTGCCAGCCGGGACAGGGGGAGGGAGACCCAGTACTTC.

This clonotype was seen at least ten times. The V and J genes are TRBV12-3 or TRBV12-4 and TRBJ2-1, with 8 nucleotides matching TRBD1. The CDR3 consists of 13 residues. The trim removed 8 bases at V and 6 bases at J, leaving 6 bases unmatched. CDR3 protein: CASRTGPGNEQFF. In DNA, the CDR3 is TGTGCCAGCCGGACAGGGCCGGGCAATGAGCAGTTCTTC.

This clonotype was counted ten times or more. The V gene is TRBV19, the J gene TRBJ2-7, with a possible D match to TRBD1 (6 bases). The CDR3 has 15 residues. The germline gives CDR1 LNHDA, CDR2 SQIVND (reference sequence). Trimming removed 5 bases at V and 3 bases at J, with 17 bases between. This CDR3 reads CASSLTVDSNYEQYF. The DNA for the CDR3 is TGTGCCAGTAGTTTGACCGTGGACAGCAACTACGAGCAGTACTTC.

The gene calls are TRBV19 and TRBJ2-2, with TRBD2 matching 9 bases. Germline assignment: CDR1 LNHDA and CDR2 SQIVND (reference sequence). V was clipped by 0 bases and J by 6 bases; unmatched bases: 5. The CDR3 length is 16 residues. DNA of the CDR3: TGTGCCAGTAGTATAGAGGGCGGGAGGGTGCCCGGGGAGCTGTTTTTT. It specifies CASSIEGGRVPGELFF.

In this sample, this clonotype turned up many times. The V and J genes are TRBV7-9 and TRBJ2-3; D not resolved. The CDR3 totals 14 residues. Per the germline V gene, CDR1 is SEHNR and CDR2 is FQNEAQ (reference sequence). Trimming stripped 6 bases from V and 0 bases from J, with 10 bases between. CDR3 protein: CASSLLPSTDTQYF. The CDR3 nucleotides read TGTGCCAGCAGTCTTCTCCCCAGCACAGATACGCAGTATTTT.

V gene TRBV4-1 combines with J gene TRBJ1-2; D remains unclear. The germline V gene encodes CDR1 MGHRA and CDR2 YSYEKL. Trimming removed 6 bases from V and 1 base from J, with 15 bases in between. The CDR3 is made up of 15 amino acids. Written as DNA, the CDR3 is TGCGCCAGCAGGCGCTCGATATTTTTTAACTATGGCTACACCTTC. Translation gives CASRRSIFFNYGYTF.

This clonotype showed up many times. The genes are TRBV28 and TRBJ2-7, with D perhaps TRBD1 (5 bases). Germline V gives CDR1 MDHEN, CDR2 SYDVKM. V was shortened by 10 bases and J by 1 base, with 14 bases between the two germline ends. The length of the CDR3 is 13 residues. The CDR3 loop reads CAIAGPRSYEQYF. CDR3 nucleotides: TGTGCCATCGCAGGGCCGCGATCCTACGAGCAGTACTTC.

This clonotype was seen repeatedly, ten times or more. The CDR3 sequence is CASRDGTSGRATDTQYF. The CDR3 DNA follows: TGTGCCAGCAGAGATGGGACTAGCGGGAGGGCCACAGATACGCAGTATTTT. The rearrangement uses TRBV28 and TRBJ2-3, with 16 nucleotides matching TRBD2. The CDR3 totals 17 residues. V shed 6 bases and J 2 bases; nucleotides not matched to a gene: 5. CDR1 is MDHEN, CDR2 SYDVKM, per germline.

This clonotype showed up many times. The CDR3 sequence is CASSPDAPGNTEAFF. The CDR3 nucleotides are TGTGCCAGCAGCCCAGATGCCCCAGGGAACACTGAAGCTTTCTTT. The chain uses TRBV11-3 and TRBJ1-1; D unclear. Germline V gene data show CDR1 as SGHNT and CDR2 as YENEEA. Trimming removed 5 bases at V and 1 base at J, with 14 bases between. This CDR3 has 15 residues.

This clonotype occurred a few times. V is TRBV20-1 and J is TRBJ2-7; 8 bases match TRBD1. The V segment lost 3 bases and the J segment 0 bases; nucleotides outside the gene matches: 10. This CDR3 has 16 residues. CDR1 and CDR2 from the germline V gene are DFQATT and SNEGSKA (reference sequence). CDR3 sequence reads: CSARKVTGQASYEQYF. CDR3 in DNA: TGCAGTGCTAGGAAGGTCACGGGACAGGCCTCCTACGAGCAGTACTTC.

The CDR3 region is CATSDFLWNEQFF. The DNA for the CDR3 is TGTGCCACCAGTGATTTTCTGTGGAATGAGCAGTTCTTC. The chain recombines TRBV24-1 with TRBJ2-1; no firm D call. This CDR3 is 13 amino acids long. The V gene lost 1 base and the J gene lost 7 bases, with 7 bases spanning the gap. From germline, CDR1 is KGHDR and CDR2 SFDVKD.

The chain combines TRBV5-1 with TRBJ2-3, with 8 bases lining up with TRBD1. This CDR3 spans 16 amino acids. CDR1 and CDR2 from the germline V gene are SGHRS and YFSETQ. J lost 2 bases, V lost 4 bases, and 9 bases had no gene match. The CDR3 loop is CASSPSGTGITDTQYF. The CDR3 region has the DNA TGCGCCAGCAGCCCCTCCGGGACAGGCATCACAGATACGCAGTATTTT.

Comment on this clonotype: One base away lies a much larger clone, so this may be a sequencing read error. The rearrangement joins TRBV27 to TRBJ2-7; possibly TRBD1 for D (6 bases). V was shortened by 2 bases and J by 3 bases, with 14 bases between the two germline ends. CDR1 MNHEY and CDR2 SMNVEV come from the germline V gene (reference sequence). The CDR3 runs to 15 residues. CDR3 DNA sequence: TGTGCCAGCAGTTTAAGCCAGGGGAGCGTCTACGAGCAGTACTTC. Translation: CASSLSQGSVYEQYF.

This clonotype was seen many times. The chain employs TRBV18 and TRBJ2-5, with D uncertain. V lost 7 bases to trimming and J lost 0 bases, with 0 bases between them. The CDR3 loop spans 10 amino acids. Germline-derived CDR1 and CDR2 are KGHSH and LQKENI. The CDR3 sequence: CASYQETQYF. The CDR3 DNA sequence: TGTGCCAGCTACCAAGAGACCCAGTACTTC.

To note about this clonotype: A read error may explain this, as a much larger clone is one base away. The chain joins TRBV28 to TRBJ2-1; TRBD2 is a possible D gene (6 bases). The germline CDR1 and CDR2 sequences are MDHEN and SYDVKM. CDR3 size: 14 residues. The CDR3 DNA follows: TGTGCCAGCAGTTCCTGGTCGGAGGGAGAAGAGCAGCTCTTC. Its protein product is CASSSWSEGEEQLF.

This clonotype was seen repeatedly, ten times or more. This CDR3 is CASNDHGRSPLHF. DNA of the CDR3: TGTGCCAGTAACGACCATGGGAGATCACCCCTCCACTTT. The V gene is TRBV19, the J gene TRBJ1-6; D unresolved. Germline assignment: CDR1 LNHDA and CDR2 SQIVND (reference sequence). V lost 7 bases and J 10 bases, leaving 14 bases between the germline ends. The CDR3 has 13 residues.

This clonotype was seen only a few times. One end of the junction does not line up with germline, which may come from a read error. The rearrangement uses TRBV12-3 or TRBV12-4 and TRBJ2-3, with 9 bases that match TRBD2. The DNA end is a closer match to TRBJ2-7, so the J assignment may be wrong. The CDR3 is made up of 14 amino acids. The CDR3 nucleotides read TGTGCCAGCAGGTTAGCGGGAGTGGGCCACGAGCAGTACTTC. This codes for CASRLAGVGHEQYF.

There are many counts of this clonotype. The V and J genes are TRBV10-3 and TRBJ2-3; D is possibly TRBD1 or TRBD2 (5 bases each). Trimming took off 4 bases at V and 1 base at J, with 15 bases between the two ends. CDR1 and CDR2 from the germline V gene are ENHRY and SYGVKD. This CDR3 contains 16 residues. The CDR3 DNA reads as TGTGCCATCAGTGGCAGTAGGGACCATCGCACAGATACGCAGTATTTT. Translated: CAISGSRDHRTDTQYF.

At least ten counts were recorded for this clonotype. The chain has TRBV11-2 and TRBJ2-1, with TRBD2 matching 10 bases. Germline trimming cut 3 bases from V and 4 bases from J; bases unmatched to any gene: 3. CDR1 is SGHAT and CDR2 is FQNNGV in the germline V gene. The length of the CDR3 is 15 residues. CDR3 residues: CASSLWTSGYNEQFF. CDR3 in DNA: TGTGCCAGCAGCTTGTGGACTAGCGGTTACAATGAGCAGTTCTTC.

This clonotype was picked up many times. The chain links TRBV2 to TRBJ2-3; D perhaps matches TRBD2 (5 bases). Trimming stripped 5 bases from V and 5 bases from J, with 11 bases between. This CDR3 is 13 amino acids long. CDR1 SNHLY and CDR2 FYNNEI come from the germline V gene. In nucleotides, the CDR3 is TGTGCCAGCAGTCTGGACGGAGGAGATACGCAGTATTTT. This sequence encodes CASSLDGGDTQYF.

Many counts were recorded for this clonotype. The gene calls are TRBV24-1 and TRBJ2-5, with a weak D call TRBD1 (5 bases). Deletions cut 4 bases from V and 3 bases from J, with 17 bases between. Per germline, CDR1 KGHDR and CDR2 SFDVKD. The CDR3 covers 16 residues. The CDR3 protein is CATSDPRQQLEETQYF. The CDR3 DNA is TGTGCCACCAGTGACCCCCGACAGCAACTGGAAGAGACCCAGTACTTC.

V usage is TRBV7-9 and J usage is TRBJ2-7; 10 bases line up with TRBD2. Per germline, CDR1 SEHNR and CDR2 FQNEAQ (reference sequence). V lost 5 bases to trimming and J lost 0 bases; unmatched junction nucleotides: 19. The CDR3 runs 20 residues. CDR3: CASSHPAPEKREGSSYEQYF. DNA for the CDR3: TGTGCCAGCAGCCACCCGGCGCCGGAGAAGCGGGAGGGTAGCTCCTACGAGCAGTACTTC.

This clonotype was seen ten or more times. The rearrangement links TRBV2 to TRBJ2-1, with 11 bases fitting TRBD1. From germline, CDR1 is SNHLY and CDR2 FYNNEI. This CDR3 contains 16 residues. Trimming cost V 4 bases and J 5 bases; bases outside gene matches: 7. CDR3 coding DNA: TGTGCCAGCAGTGTGGGGACAGGGGGGTTCAACAATGAGCAGTTCTTC. Translated, it gives CASSVGTGGFNNEQFF.

This clonotype was recorded at least ten times. The rearrangement joins TRBV28 to TRBJ1-2; D is possibly TRBD1 (6 bases). With 6 bases removed from V and 3 bases from J, the gap between germline ends came to 17 bases. The CDR3 runs 15 residues. Germline CDR1 reads MDHEN; CDR2 reads SYDVKM. The CDR3 here is CASSQGRGRDYGYTF. DNA for the CDR3: TGTGCCAGCAGCCAGGGGCGGGGCAGGGACTATGGCTACACCTTC.

A remark on this clonotype: A clone one base away is much larger, so this may be a read error. The J gene is TRBJ2-7, the V gene TRBV5-1, with 9 bases aligning to TRBD1. This CDR3 spans 15 amino acids. Looked up from germline, CDR1 is SGHRS and CDR2 is YFSETQ. The CDR3 protein is CASGLYPGQGYEQYF. CDR3 sequence (DNA): TGCGCCAGCGGCTTGTATCCGGGACAGGGCTACGAGCAGTACTTC.

This clonotype turned up a few times. The rearrangement joins TRBV25-1 to TRBJ2-5; D not resolved. Trimming cost V 5 bases and J 3 bases, with 10 bases left between them. The germline CDR1 and CDR2 sequences are MGHDK and SYGVNS. CDR3 length: 13 amino acids. CDR3 region: CASSSSVEETQYF. CDR3 DNA sequence: TGTGCCAGCAGTTCAAGCGTTGAAGAGACCCAGTACTTC.